Listed here are 9 T cell receptor beta chains from one sample, sequenced in a study of beta chain features in type 1 diabetes. Expressed TCRB transcripts got sequenced, as all isolated RNA was reverse transcribed. Sequencing was performed with immunoSEQ multiplex PCR; in TCRdb, only in-frame clones are kept and a portion is missing. The repertoire holds roughly 140,000 clones, about 7% seen once, with approximately 1.5% in the top ten. Material for sequencing was central memory CD4+ T cells from blood. The receptors were gathered from a woman aged 30 to 39 in good health.

This clone was observed at least ten times. The chain recombines TRBV15 with TRBJ2-3; D not resolved. The CDR3 totals 14 residues. From germline, CDR1 is LNHNV and CDR2 YYDKDF (reference sequence). V lost 1 base to trimming and J lost 7 bases, with 12 bases between them. The CDR3 nucleotides are TGTGCCACCAGCAGAGTCAGGCAGAACAATACGCAGTATTTT. This gives the protein CATSRVRQNNTQYF.

The chain links TRBV28 to TRBJ2-7; 9 bases match TRBD1. The V gene end was trimmed by 3 bases and the J gene end by 0 bases; junction bases not matched to a gene: 3. CDR1 is MDHEN, CDR2 SYDVKM, per germline. The CDR3 has 15 amino acids. CDR3 sequence (DNA): TGTGCCAGCAGTTTTAGGGGACAGGGCTCCTACGAGCAGTACTTC. It is translated as CASSFRGQGSYEQYF.

This clone was observed a few times. The chain joins TRBV7-2 to TRBJ1-1, with TRBD1 matching 8 bases. CDR3 length: 14 residues. The junction had 7 bases not matched to a gene; V was cut back by 5 bases and J by 5 bases. Germline V gene lookup returns CDR1 SGHTA and CDR2 FQGNSA. The CDR3 region is CASSTRQGKTEAFF. CDR3 nucleotides: TGTGCCAGCAGCACCCGACAGGGGAAAACTGAAGCTTTCTTT.

In its sample, this clone was seen a few times. CDR3 region: CASSYSPGQGFNEQFF. CDR3 nucleotides: TGTGCCAGCAGTTATAGTCCGGGACAGGGCTTTAATGAGCAGTTCTTC. The chain combines TRBV6-5 with TRBJ2-1; 9 bases map to TRBD1. Unmatched junction bases numbered 10, after V lost 3 bases and J lost 7 bases. From germline, CDR1 is MNHEY and CDR2 SVGAGI. This CDR3 has 16 amino acids.

There are a few counts of this clone. V and J are TRBV5-5 and TRBJ2-3; 9 nucleotides align to TRBD2. After removal of 4 bases from V and 2 bases from J, the junction contained 8 bases not matched to a gene. There are 16 residues in the CDR3. Per germline, CDR1 SGHKS and CDR2 YYEKEE (reference sequence). CDR3 sequence: CASSPTPSGITDTQYF. For the CDR3, the DNA is TGTGCCAGCAGCCCCACCCCTAGCGGGATCACAGATACGCAGTATTTT.

This clone has more than one count but fewer than ten. The chain carries TRBV5-1 and TRBJ2-7; 13 bases are a match to TRBD2. The junction had 3 bases not matched to a gene; V was cut back by 4 bases and J by 2 bases. There are 15 residues in the CDR3. The germline V gene has CDR1 SGHRS and CDR2 YFSETQ. The CDR3 is CASSPGLAGTYEQYF. DNA of the CDR3: TGCGCCAGCAGCCCGGGACTAGCGGGGACCTACGAGCAGTACTTC.

This clone was detected only a few times. The chain couples TRBV4-3 to TRBJ2-3; the match to TRBD2 covers 9 bases. The CDR3 runs to 15 residues. Germline CDR1 reads LGHNA; CDR2 reads YSLEER. The J segment lost 3 bases and the V segment lost 5 bases, leaving 6 bases of the junction unmatched. This CDR3 reads CASSTLAGSTDTQYF. The CDR3 DNA sequence: TGCGCCAGCAGCACCCTAGCGGGATCAACAGATACGCAGTATTTT.

This clone came up many times. The J gene is TRBJ2-3, the V gene TRBV11-2, with 7 bases fitting TRBD1. CDR1 is SGHAT and CDR2 is FQNNGV in the germline V gene. Trimming cost V 1 base and J 10 bases; bases outside gene matches: 2. The CDR3 runs 12 residues. As DNA, the CDR3 is TGTGCCAGCAGCTTAGCGGGACAGTCGCAGTATTTT. Protein sequence: CASSLAGQSQYF.

J is TRBJ2-1 and V is TRBV11-3; TRBD2 agrees at 11 bases. The V segment lost 5 bases and the J segment 5 bases; nucleotides outside the gene matches: 8. CDR3 length: 16 residues. Germline assignment: CDR1 SGHNT and CDR2 YENEEA. The CDR3 DNA sequence: TGTGCCAGCAGCCCCGTAGCGGGAGGGCAGCACAATGAGCAGTTCTTC. Translating gives CASSPVAGGQHNEQFF.